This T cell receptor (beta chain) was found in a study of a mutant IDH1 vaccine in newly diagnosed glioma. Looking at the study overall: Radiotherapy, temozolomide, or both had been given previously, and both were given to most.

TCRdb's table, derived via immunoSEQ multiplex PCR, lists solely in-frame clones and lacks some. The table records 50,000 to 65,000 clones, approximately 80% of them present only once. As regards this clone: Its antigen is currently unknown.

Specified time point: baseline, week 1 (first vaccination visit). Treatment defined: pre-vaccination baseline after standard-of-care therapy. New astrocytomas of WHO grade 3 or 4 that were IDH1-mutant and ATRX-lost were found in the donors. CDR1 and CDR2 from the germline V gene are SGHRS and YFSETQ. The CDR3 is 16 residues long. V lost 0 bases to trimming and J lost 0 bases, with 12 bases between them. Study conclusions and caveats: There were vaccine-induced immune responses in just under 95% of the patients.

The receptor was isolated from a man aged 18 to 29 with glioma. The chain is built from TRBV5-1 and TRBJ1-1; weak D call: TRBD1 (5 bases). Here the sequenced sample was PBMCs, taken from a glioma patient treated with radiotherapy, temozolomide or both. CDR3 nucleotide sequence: TGCGCCAGCAGCTTGGGAGGGACGGGAATGAACACTGAAGCTTTCTTT. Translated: CASSLGGTGMNTEAFF.